These T cell receptor beta chains were read from a single sample in a study of cytomegalovirus exposure and HLA in healthy donors. Sequencing used immunoSEQ multiplex PCR; TCRdb keeps in-frame clones, though not all of them. The data hold 150,000 to 200,000 clones, with approximately 85% observed a single time. The specimen sequenced was PBMCs. These receptors all come from a man younger than 30 in good health and CMV-seropositive. Each CDR3 is given with its conserved first and last residue. The D gene is left open where the match is weak. For some rows the clone size is stated as once, few or many, or as a class when expanded; others skip it.

clone_size j_call d_call v_call cdr3_aa cdr3_nt
NA TRBJ1-6 TRBD1 TRBV5-1 CASSFSGTGLGYNSPLHF TGCGCCAGCAGCTTTTCCGGGACAGGTCTGGGCTATAATTCACCCCTCCACTTT
NA TRBJ1-5 NA TRBV7-2 CASSQPGTPGPQHF TGTGCCAGCAGCCAACCCGGGACTCCTGGGCCCCAGCATTTT
NA TRBJ2-2 NA TRBV5-1 CASSLSVGELFF TGCGCCAGCAGCTTGTCAGTCGGGGAGCTGTTTTTT
NA TRBJ1-1 NA TRBV5-4 CASSLEPPSEAFF TGTGCCAGCAGCTTGGAACCCCCTAGTGAAGCTTTCTTT
NA TRBJ2-3 NA TRBV7-6 CASRYRQTSTDTQYF TGTGCCAGCAGATACCGACAGACTAGCACAGATACGCAGTATTTT
NA TRBJ2-1 TRBD1 TRBV10-3 CAISSGQAYNEQFF TGTGCCATCAGCTCCGGACAGGCCTACAATGAGCAGTTCTTC
NA TRBJ2-1 NA TRBV5-1 CASSLGQVYNEQFF TGCGCCAGCAGCTTGGGGCAGGTTTACAATGAGCAGTTCTTC
NA TRBJ2-7 NA TRBV9 CASSPQGISYEQYF TGTGCCAGCAGCCCGCAGGGTATTTCCTACGAGCAGTACTTC
NA TRBJ2-3 TRBD2 TRBV9 CASSAYRGGPADTQYF TGTGCCAGCAGCGCCTATCGGGGGGGCCCCGCAGATACGCAGTATTTT
NA TRBJ2-7 NA TRBV27 CASSPQEKGSHYEQYF TGTGCCAGCAGTCCACAGGAAAAGGGCAGTCACTACGAGCAGTACTTC
NA TRBJ2-5 TRBD1 TRBV19 CASSILGQGIETQYF TGTGCCAGTAGTATATTGGGACAGGGGATCGAGACCCAGTACTTC
NA TRBJ2-7 TRBD2 TRBV13 CASSELLPSSGVFSYEQYF TGTGCCAGCAGCGAGCTACTACCTTCTAGCGGAGTTTTCTCCTACGAGCAGTACTTC
medium-sized TRBJ2-7 NA TRBV6-5 CASSYNRGGEQYF TGTGCCAGCAGTTACAACAGGGGAGGAGAGCAGTACTTC
once TRBJ1-2 NA TRBV2 CASSEQGPNYGYTF TGTGCCAGCAGTGAACAGGGGCCTAACTATGGCTACACCTTC
NA TRBJ2-1 TRBD1 TRBV9 CASSAPGQWNEQFF TGTGCCAGCAGCGCGCCGGGACAGTGGAATGAGCAGTTCTTC
few TRBJ2-7 TRBD1 TRBV4-3 CASSQGGQGTAEQYF TGCGCCAGCAGCCAAGGGGGACAGGGGACTGCCGAGCAGTACTTC
NA TRBJ1-1 NA TRBV5-4 CASSLERREGEAFF TGTGCCAGCAGCTTGGAGCGGCGGGAGGGTGAAGCTTTCTTT
once TRBJ2-7 NA TRBV12-5 CASDHPSSYEQYF TGTGCTAGTGACCATCCGAGCTCCTACGAGCAGTACTTC
NA TRBJ1-4 NA TRBV4-2 CASSHPRGTNEKLFF TGTGCCAGCAGCCATCCCCGGGGGACTAATGAAAAACTGTTTTTT
once TRBJ2-1 TRBD2 TRBV9 CASSTRLAGGPLSYNEQFF TGTGCCAGCAGCACCCGTCTAGCGGGGGGGCCTCTGAGCTACAATGAGCAGTTCTTC
NA TRBJ2-5 NA TRBV5-5 CASSLEGLPGSWTQYF TGTGCCAGCAGCTTGGAAGGACTCCCCGGGTCGTGGACCCAGTACTTC
NA TRBJ1-2 TRBD1 TRBV11-2 CASSLAPRDREDGYTF TGTGCCAGCAGCTTAGCACCCCGGGACAGGGAGGATGGCTACACCTTC
NA TRBJ1-6 NA TRBV11-2 CASSLDSRVLRNSPLHF TGTGCCAGCAGCTTAGACTCCAGGGTGTTACGTAATTCACCCCTCCACTTT
NA TRBJ2-3 TRBD2 TRBV7-6 CASSPTSGGYRGTDTQYF TGTGCCAGCAGCCCGACTAGCGGGGGGTATAGGGGCACAGATACGCAGTATTTT
few TRBJ1-5 NA TRBV7-8 CASSLGPRGQPQHF TGTGCCAGCAGCTTAGGGCCCCGGGGTCAGCCCCAGCATTTT
NA TRBJ2-5 NA TRBV19 CASSGVGETQYF TGTGCCAGTAGCGGGGTTGGGGAGACCCAGTACTTC
NA TRBJ1-5 TRBD1 TRBV25-1 CASSAAGGAGNQPQHF TGTGCCAGCAGTGCCGCAGGGGGCGCGGGCAATCAGCCCCAGCATTTT
NA TRBJ2-5 TRBD1 TRBV15 CATSRRTGDEETQYF TGTGCCACCAGCAGAAGGACAGGGGATGAAGAGACCCAGTACTTC
once TRBJ2-7 NA TRBV13 CASSLDFNSYEQYF TGTGCCAGCAGCTTGGACTTTAACTCCTACGAGCAGTACTTC
NA TRBJ2-5 NA TRBV6-5 CASSRTGFETQYF TGTGCCAGCAGTCGAACAGGATTTGAGACCCAGTACTTC
NA TRBJ2-3 NA TRBV6-6 CASSPTGSSADTQYF TGTGCCAGCAGTCCCACTGGTTCAAGCGCAGATACGCAGTATTTT
NA TRBJ2-2 NA TRBV19 CASSDPRGGSNTGELFF TGTGCCAGTAGTGATCCAAGGGGGGGGTCGAACACCGGGGAGCTGTTTTTT